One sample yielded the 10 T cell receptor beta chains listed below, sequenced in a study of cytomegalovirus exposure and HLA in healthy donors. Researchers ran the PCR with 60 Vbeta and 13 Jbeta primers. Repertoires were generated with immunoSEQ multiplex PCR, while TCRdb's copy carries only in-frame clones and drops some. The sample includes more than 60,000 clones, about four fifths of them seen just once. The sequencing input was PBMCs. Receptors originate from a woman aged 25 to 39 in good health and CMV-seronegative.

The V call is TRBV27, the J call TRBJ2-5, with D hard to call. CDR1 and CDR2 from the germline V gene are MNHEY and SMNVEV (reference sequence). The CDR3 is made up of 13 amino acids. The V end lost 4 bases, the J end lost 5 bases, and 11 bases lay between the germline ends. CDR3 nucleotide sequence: TGTGCCAGCAGTTATCAGGTTGGGGAGACCCAGTACTTC. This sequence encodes CASSYQVGETQYF.

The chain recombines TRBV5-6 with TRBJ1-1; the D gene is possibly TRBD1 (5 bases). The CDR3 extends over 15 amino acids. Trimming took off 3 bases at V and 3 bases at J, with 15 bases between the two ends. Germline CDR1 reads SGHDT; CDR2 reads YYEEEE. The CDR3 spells CASSYGGMGYTEAFF. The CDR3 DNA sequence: TGTGCCAGCAGCTACGGGGGTATGGGGTACACTGAAGCTTTCTTT.

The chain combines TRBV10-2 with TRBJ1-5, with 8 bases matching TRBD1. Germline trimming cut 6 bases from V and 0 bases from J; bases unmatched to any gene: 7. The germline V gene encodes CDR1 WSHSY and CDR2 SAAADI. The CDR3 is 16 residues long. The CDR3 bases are TGCGCCAGCAGCATGGACAGGGAAACTAGCAATCAGCCCCAGCATTTT. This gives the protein CASSMDRETSNQPQHF.

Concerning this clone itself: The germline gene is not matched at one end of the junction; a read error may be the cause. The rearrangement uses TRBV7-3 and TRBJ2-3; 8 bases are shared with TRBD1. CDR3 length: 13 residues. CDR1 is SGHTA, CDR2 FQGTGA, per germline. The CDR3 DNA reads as TGTGCCAGCAGCTTAACGGCGACGGGACAGGCTGTTTTT. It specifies CASSLTATGQAVF.

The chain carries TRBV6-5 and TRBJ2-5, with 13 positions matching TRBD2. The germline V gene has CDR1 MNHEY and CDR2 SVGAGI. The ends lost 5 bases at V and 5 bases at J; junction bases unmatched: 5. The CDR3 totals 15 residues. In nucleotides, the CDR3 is TGTGCCAGCAGTCGGACTAGCGGGGGTGGGGAGACCCAGTACTTC. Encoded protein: CASSRTSGGGETQYF.

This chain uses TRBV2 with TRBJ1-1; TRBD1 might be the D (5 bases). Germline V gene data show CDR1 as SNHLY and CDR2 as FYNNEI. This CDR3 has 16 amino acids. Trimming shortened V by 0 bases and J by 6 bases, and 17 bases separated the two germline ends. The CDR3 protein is CASSEARGREYPEAFF. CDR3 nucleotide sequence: TGTGCCAGCAGTGAAGCGCGGGGCAGGGAGTATCCTGAAGCTTTCTTT.

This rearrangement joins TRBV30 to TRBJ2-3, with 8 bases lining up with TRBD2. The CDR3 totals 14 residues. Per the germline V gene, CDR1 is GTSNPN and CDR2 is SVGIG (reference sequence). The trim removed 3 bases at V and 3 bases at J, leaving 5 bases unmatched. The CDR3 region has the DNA TGTGCCTGGAGCCCGGGACTAGTAACAGATACGCAGTATTTT. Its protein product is CAWSPGLVTDTQYF.

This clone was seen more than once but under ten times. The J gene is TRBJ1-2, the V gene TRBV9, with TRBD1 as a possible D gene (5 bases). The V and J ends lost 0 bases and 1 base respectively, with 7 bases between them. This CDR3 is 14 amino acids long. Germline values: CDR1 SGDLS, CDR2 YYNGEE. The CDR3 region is CASSVAQGNYGYTF. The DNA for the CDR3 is TGTGCCAGCAGCGTAGCCCAGGGTAACTATGGCTACACCTTC.

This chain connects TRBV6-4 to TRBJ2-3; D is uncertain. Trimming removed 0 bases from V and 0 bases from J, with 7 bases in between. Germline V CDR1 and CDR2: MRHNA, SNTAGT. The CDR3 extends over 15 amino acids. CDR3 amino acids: CASSDSRRSTDTQYF. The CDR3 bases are TGTGCCAGCAGTGACTCGAGGCGGAGCACAGATACGCAGTATTTT.

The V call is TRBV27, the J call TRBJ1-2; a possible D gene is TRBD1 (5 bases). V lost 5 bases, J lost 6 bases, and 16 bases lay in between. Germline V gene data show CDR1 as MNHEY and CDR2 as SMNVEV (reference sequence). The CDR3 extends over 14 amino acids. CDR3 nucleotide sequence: TGTGCCAGCAGTCCCAGTAGGGGTGGGGATGGCTACACCTTC. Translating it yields CASSPSRGGDGYTF.